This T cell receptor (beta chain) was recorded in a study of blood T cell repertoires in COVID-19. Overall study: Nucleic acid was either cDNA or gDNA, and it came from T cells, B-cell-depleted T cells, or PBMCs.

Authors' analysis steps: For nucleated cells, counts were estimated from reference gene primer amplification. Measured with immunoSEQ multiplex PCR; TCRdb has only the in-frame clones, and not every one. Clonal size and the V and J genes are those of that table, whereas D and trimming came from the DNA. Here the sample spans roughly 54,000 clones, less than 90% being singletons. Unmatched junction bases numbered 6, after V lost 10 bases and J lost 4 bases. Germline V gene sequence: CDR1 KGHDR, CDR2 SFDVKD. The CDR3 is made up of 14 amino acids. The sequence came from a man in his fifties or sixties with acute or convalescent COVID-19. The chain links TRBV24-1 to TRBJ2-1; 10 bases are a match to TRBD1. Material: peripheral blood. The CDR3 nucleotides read TGTGCCACTAGCCTGGGACAGGGGTACAATGAGCAGTTCTTC. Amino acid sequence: CATSLGQGYNEQFF.